In its sample, the clone carrying this T cell receptor beta chain was seen a few times. Antigen unknown. Trimming took 7 bases from V and 10 from J; bases not matched to a gene: 10. The CDR3 loop spans 14 amino acids. The data derive from a study of post-analysis software for immune sequencing data. Study findings and constraints: Multiple sclerosis patients showed significantly lower normalized Chao1 diversity than controls did. Patients had higher frequencies than controls of roughly 5 TRBV segments, including TRBV5-6, TRBV5-1 and TRBV20-1.

Presence of unique molecular identifiers characterized the TCR beta cDNA libraries. T cells numbering roughly 1 to 10 million yielded roughly 0.5 million cDNA molecules. TCRdb itself ran the PCR reads through MiXCR, one entry per CDR3 protein. The data hold a few hundred thousand distinct CDR3 sequences, with less than 40% observed a single time. The sample comprised blood. This clonotype was obtained from a girl aged 2 to 9 with multiple sclerosis. The chain combines TRBV12-3 or TRBV12-4 with TRBJ2-1, with 10 positions matching TRBD2. The CDR3 DNA follows: TGTGCCAGCAACCTAGCGGGAGAGGCTTGGGAGCAGTTCTTC. Translated, it gives CASNLAGEAWEQFF.